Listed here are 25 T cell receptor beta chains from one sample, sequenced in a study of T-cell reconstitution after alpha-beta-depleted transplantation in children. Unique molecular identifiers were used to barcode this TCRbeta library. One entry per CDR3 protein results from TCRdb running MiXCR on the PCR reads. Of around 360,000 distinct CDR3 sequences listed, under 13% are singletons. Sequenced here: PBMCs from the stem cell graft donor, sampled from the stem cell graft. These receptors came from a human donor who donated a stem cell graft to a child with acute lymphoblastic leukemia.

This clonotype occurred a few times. Written as DNA, the CDR3 is TGCAGTGCTAGAGAGGGGAGTAATATAAACACCGGGGAGCTGTTTTTT. Translating gives CSAREGSNINTGELFF. The chain recombines TRBV20-1 with TRBJ2-2; D possibly corresponds to TRBD2 (5 bases). Trimming pared 0 bases from V and 2 bases from J, leaving 13 bases between. The CDR3 consists of 16 residues. In germline, CDR1 is DFQATT, CDR2 SNEGSKA (reference sequence).

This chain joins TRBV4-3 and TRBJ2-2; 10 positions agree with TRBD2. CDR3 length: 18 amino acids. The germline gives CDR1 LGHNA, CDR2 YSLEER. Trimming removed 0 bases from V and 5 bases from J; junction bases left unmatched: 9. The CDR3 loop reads CASSQDLTSGDRTGELFF. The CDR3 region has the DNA TGCGCCAGCAGCCAAGATCTCACTAGCGGGGATCGGACCGGGGAGCTGTTTTTT.

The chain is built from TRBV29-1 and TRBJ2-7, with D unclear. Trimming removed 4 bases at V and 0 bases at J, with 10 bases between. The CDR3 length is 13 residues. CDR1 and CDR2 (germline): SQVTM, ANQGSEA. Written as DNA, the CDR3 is TGCAGCGTTGTATTTTCGAGCTCCTACGAGCAGTACTTC. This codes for CSVVFSSSYEQYF.

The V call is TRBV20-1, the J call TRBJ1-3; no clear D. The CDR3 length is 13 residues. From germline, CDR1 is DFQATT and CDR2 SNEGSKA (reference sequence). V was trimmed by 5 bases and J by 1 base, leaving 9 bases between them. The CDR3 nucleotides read TGCAGTGCTTTCGTCTCTTCTGGAAACACCATATATTTT. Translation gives CSAFVSSGNTIYF.

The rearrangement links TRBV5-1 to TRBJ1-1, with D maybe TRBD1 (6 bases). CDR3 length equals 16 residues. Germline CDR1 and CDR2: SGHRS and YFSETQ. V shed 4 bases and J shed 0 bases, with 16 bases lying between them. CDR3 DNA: TGCGCCAGCAGCCTCCAAGGGACACTTATGAACACTGAAGCTTTCTTT. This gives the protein CASSLQGTLMNTEAFF.

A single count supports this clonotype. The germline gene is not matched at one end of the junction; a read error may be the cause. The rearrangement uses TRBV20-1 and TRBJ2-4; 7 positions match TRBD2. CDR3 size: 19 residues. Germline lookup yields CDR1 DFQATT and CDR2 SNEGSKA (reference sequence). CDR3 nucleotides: TGCAGTTCTAGCGGCCAGCCTCCGGGACTACTAGTAGCCAAAAACATTCAGTACTTC. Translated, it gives CSSSGQPPGLLVAKNIQYF.

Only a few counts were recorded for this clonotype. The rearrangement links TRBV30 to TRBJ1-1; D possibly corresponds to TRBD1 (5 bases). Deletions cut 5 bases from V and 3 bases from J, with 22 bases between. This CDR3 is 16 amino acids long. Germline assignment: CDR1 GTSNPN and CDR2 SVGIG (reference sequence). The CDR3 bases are TGTGCCTGGTTAAAACCCACGGGGCTGGTGGACACTGAAGCTTTCTTT. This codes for CAWLKPTGLVDTEAFF. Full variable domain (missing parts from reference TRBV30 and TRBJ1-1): SQTIHQWPATLVQPVGSPLSLECTVEGTSNPNLYWYRQAAGRGLQLLFYSVGIGQISSEVPQNLSASRPQDRQFILSSKKLLLSDSGFYLCAWLKPTGLVDTEAFFGQGTRLTVV.

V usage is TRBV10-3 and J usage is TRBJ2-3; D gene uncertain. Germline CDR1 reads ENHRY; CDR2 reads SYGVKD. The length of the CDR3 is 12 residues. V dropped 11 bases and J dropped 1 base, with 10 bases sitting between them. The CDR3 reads CAVSWGTDTQYF. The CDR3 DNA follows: TGTGCCGTCTCATGGGGCACAGATACGCAGTATTTT.

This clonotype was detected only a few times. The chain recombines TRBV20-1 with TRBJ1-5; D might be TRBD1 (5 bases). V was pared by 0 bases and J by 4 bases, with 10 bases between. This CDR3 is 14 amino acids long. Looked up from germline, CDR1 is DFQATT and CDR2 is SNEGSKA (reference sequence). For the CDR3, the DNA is TGCAGTGCTAGAGATCTGGGGGTAAATCAGCCCCAGCATTTT. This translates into CSARDLGVNQPQHF.

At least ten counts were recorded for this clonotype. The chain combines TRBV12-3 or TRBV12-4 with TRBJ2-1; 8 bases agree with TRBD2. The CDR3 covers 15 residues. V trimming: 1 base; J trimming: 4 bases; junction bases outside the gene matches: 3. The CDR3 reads CASSLVAGRYNEQFF. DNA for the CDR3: TGTGCCAGCAGTTTAGTAGCGGGACGGTACAATGAGCAGTTCTTC.

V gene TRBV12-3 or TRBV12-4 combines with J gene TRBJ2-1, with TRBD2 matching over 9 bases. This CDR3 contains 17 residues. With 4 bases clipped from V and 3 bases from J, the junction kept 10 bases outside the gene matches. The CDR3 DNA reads TGTGCCAGCAGTTATAATAGCGGGAGTCCTAACTACAATGAGCAGTTCTTC. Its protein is CASSYNSGSPNYNEQFF.

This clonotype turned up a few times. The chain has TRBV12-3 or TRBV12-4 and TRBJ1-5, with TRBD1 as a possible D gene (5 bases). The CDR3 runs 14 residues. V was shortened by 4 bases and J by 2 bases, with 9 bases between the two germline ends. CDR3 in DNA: TGTGCCAGCAGTTGGGGGGGGGGCAATCAGCCCCAGCATTTT. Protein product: CASSWGGGNQPQHF.

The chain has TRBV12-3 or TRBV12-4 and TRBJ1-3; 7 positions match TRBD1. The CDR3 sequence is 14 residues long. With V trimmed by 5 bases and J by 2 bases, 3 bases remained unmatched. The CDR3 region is CASSPGQAGNTIYF. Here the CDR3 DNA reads TGTGCCAGCAGTCCTGGACAGGCTGGAAACACCATATATTTT.

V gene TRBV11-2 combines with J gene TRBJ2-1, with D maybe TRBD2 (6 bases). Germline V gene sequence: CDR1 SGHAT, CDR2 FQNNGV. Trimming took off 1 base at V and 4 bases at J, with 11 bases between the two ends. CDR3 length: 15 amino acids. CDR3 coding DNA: TGTGCCAGCAGCTTAGTGGAGGGGAATTACAATGAGCAGTTCTTC. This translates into CASSLVEGNYNEQFF.

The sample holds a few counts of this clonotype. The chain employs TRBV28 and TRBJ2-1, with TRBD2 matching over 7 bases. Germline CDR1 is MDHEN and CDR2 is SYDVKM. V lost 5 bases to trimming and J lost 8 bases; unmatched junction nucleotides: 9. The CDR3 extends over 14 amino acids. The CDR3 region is CASSASGGSDEQFF. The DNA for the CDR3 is TGTGCCAGCAGTGCTAGCGGTGGGTCCGATGAGCAGTTCTTC.

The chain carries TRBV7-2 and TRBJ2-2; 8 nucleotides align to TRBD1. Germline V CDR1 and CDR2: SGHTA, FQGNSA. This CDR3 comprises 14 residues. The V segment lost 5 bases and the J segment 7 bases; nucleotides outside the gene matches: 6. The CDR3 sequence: CASSAQGAYGELFF. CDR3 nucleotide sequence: TGTGCCAGCAGCGCTCAGGGGGCATACGGGGAGCTGTTTTTT.

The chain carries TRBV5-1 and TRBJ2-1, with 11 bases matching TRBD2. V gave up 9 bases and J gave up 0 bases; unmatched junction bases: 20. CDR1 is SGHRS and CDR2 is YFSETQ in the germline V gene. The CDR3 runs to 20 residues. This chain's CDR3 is CAMGSRLLAGGSSSYNEQFF. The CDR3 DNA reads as TGCGCCATGGGCTCGAGGCTGCTAGCGGGAGGCTCGAGCTCCTACAATGAGCAGTTCTTC.

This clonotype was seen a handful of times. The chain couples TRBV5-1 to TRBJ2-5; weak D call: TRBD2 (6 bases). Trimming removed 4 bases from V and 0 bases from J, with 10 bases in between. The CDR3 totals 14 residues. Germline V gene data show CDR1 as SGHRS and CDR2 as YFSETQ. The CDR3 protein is CASSDRDYQETQYF. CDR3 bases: TGCGCCAGCAGCGACCGGGACTACCAAGAGACCCAGTACTTC.

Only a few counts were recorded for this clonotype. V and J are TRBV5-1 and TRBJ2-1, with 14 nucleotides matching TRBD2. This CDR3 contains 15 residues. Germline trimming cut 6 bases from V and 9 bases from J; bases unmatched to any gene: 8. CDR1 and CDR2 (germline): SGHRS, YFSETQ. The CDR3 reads CASTLRLAGGGEQFF. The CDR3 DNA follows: TGCGCCAGCACCCTCCGACTAGCGGGAGGGGGTGAGCAGTTCTTC.

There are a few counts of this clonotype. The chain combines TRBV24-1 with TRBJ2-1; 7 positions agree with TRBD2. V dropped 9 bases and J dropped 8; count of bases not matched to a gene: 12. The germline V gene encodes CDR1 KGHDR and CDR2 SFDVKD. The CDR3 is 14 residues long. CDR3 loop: CATLGSSGNHEQFF. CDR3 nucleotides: TGTGCCACCCTCGGATCCAGCGGGAACCATGAGCAGTTCTTC.

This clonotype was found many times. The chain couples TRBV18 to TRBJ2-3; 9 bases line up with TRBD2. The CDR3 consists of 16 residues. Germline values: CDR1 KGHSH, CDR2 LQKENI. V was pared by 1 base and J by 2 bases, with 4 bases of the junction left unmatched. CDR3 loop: CASSPLAGAFTDTQYF. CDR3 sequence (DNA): TGTGCCAGCTCACCACTAGCGGGAGCCTTCACAGATACGCAGTATTTT.

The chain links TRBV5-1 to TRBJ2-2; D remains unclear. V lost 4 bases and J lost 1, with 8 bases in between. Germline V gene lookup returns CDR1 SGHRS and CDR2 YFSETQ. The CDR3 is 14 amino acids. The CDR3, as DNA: TGCGCCAGCAGCCAAACAGAGAACACCGGGGAGCTGTTTTTT. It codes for CASSQTENTGELFF.

The DNA for the CDR3 is TGCAGCGTGAAGGACGGCTCCTACGAGCAGTACTTC. Its translation: CSVKDGSYEQYF. This rearrangement joins TRBV29-1 to TRBJ2-7; unclear D gene. Between the trimmed V and J ends, which lost 6 bases and 0 bases, there was a span of 9 bases. Per the germline V gene, CDR1 is SQVTM and CDR2 is ANQGSEA. The CDR3 is 12 amino acids.

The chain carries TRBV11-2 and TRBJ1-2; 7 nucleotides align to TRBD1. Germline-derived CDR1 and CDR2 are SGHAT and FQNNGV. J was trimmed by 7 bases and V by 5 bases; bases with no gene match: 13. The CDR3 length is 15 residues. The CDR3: CASSHQTGSVGGYTF. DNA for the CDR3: TGTGCCAGCAGCCACCAGACAGGGTCGGTTGGTGGCTACACCTTC.

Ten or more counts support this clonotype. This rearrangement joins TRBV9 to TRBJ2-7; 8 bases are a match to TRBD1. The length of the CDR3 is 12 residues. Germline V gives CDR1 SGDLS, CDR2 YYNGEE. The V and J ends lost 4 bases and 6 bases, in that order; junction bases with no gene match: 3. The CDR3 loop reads CASSIDRGEQYF. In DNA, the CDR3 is TGTGCCAGCAGCATTGACAGGGGCGAGCAGTACTTC. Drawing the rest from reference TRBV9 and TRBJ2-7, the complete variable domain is DSGVTQTPKHLITATGQRVTLRCSPRSGDLSVYWYQQSLDQGLQFLIQYYNGEERAKGNILERFSAQQFPDLHSELNLSSLELGDSALYFCASSIDRGEQYFGPGTRLTVT.